This T cell receptor beta chain is drawn from a study of cytomegalovirus exposure and HLA in healthy donors. Study results and limitations: The authors enumerated over 150 TCR beta chains as linked to cytomegalovirus. Some public TCRs appeared in many individuals, while most sequences were rare.

Repertoires were generated with immunoSEQ multiplex PCR, while TCRdb's copy carries only in-frame clones and drops some. Altogether 170,000 or so clones are present, 75% to 90% being singletons, with the ten largest covering roughly 15%. This CDR3 contains 12 residues. CDR1 is WNHNN, CDR2 SYGVQD, per germline (reference sequence). On this clone: Its antigen is currently unknown.

The specimen was PBMCs. The V call is TRBV10-1, the J call TRBJ1-2, with 7 nucleotides matching TRBD1. The TCR originated in a man younger than 35 in good health and CMV-seropositive. The CDR3, as DNA: TGCGCTCCCCCCCCCAAGGGGGCTGGCTACACCTTC. It translates to CAPPPKGAGYTF.